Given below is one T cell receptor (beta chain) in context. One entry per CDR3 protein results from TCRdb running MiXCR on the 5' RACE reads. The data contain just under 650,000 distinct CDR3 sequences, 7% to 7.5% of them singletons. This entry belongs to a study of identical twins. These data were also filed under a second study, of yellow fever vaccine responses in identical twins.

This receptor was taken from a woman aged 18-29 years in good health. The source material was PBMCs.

CDR3: CASSSAGGFNEQFF. The CDR3, as DNA: TGTGCCAGCAGCTCCGCAGGGGGTTTCAATGAGCAGTTCTTC. This chain connects TRBV7-8 to TRBJ2-1; 7 nucleotides line up with TRBD1. V dropped 4 bases and J dropped 6; count of bases not matched to a gene: 6. This CDR3 region has 14 residues. The V gene's germline CDR1 is SGHVS and CDR2 FQNEAQ.